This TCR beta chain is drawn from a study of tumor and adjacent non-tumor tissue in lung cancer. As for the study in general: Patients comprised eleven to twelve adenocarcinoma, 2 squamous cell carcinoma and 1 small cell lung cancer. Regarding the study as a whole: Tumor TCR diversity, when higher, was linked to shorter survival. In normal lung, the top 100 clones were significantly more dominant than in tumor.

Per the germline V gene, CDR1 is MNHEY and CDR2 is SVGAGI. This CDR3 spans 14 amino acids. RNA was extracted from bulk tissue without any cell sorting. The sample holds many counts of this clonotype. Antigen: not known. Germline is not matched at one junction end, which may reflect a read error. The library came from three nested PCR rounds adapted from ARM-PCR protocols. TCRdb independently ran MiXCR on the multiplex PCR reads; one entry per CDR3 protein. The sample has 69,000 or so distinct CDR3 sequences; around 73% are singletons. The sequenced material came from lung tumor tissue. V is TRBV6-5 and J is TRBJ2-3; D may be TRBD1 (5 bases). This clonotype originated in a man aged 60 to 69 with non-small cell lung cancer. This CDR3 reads CASSYSDIRDKQYF. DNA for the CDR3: TGTGCCAGCAGTTACTCGGACATTAGAGATAAGCAGTATTTT.